This T cell receptor (beta chain) is drawn from a study of blood T cell repertoires in COVID-19. This CDR3 has 14 amino acids. V lost 6 bases and J lost 3; bases outside the gene matches: 7. Germline V gene data show CDR1 as WSHSY and CDR2 as SAAADI. Data came from immunoSEQ multiplex PCR; TCRdb stores just in-frame clones and leaves some out. The table has roughly 150,000 clones, around 81% seen once. The receptor's source is a woman older than 75 with COVID-19, enrolled during active disease. The sequencing sample was made of peripheral blood. This chain connects TRBV10-2 to TRBJ2-7; 8 bases agree with TRBD1. The CDR3, as DNA: TGCGCCAGCAGGGACAGGGCGATCTTCTACGAGCAGTACTTC. Translated, it gives CASRDRAIFYEQYF.